A selection of T cell receptor beta chains follows, all from one sample in a study of cytomegalovirus exposure and HLA in healthy donors. The assay was immunoSEQ multiplex PCR, and TCRdb's table has in-frame clones only and misses some. Of 85,000 to 90,000 clones in the sample, around 76% were seen once. Sequenced sample: PBMCs. These receptors came from a man aged 30 to 45 in good health and CMV-seropositive. The CDR3 runs from the conserved cysteine through the conserved F or W. Each record gives: D gene, J gene, V gene, clone size, CDR3 DNA, CDR3 protein. A D gene is named only where the DNA matches it firmly. The listing skips clone size in some rows; elsewhere it reads once, few, many or a size class.

TRBD2 | TRBJ2-2 | TRBV9 | . | TGTGCCAGCAGCGTAACCGGCGGGGGGGGCACCGGGGAGCTGTTTTTT | CASSVTGGGGTGELFF
. | TRBJ2-7 | TRBV5-6 | few | TGTGCCAGCAGCTCCGGGATCTCCTACGAGCAGTACTTC | CASSSGISYEQYF
. | TRBJ1-3 | TRBV19 | . | TGTGCCAGTAGTAACAGGGTCTCTGGAAACACCATATATTTT | CASSNRVSGNTIYF
TRBD1 | TRBJ2-2 | TRBV2 | few | TGTGCCAGCAGAATGACAGGGGGGGCCACCGGGGAGCTGTTTTTT | CASRMTGGATGELFF
. | TRBJ2-1 | TRBV5-1 | . | TGCGCCAGCAGCTTACTCGCGGCTGGAACCAACAATGAGCAGTTCTTC | CASSLLAAGTNNEQFF
TRBD1 | TRBJ2-5 | TRBV30 | . | TGTGCCTGGAGGACAGGGCAAGAGACCCAGTACTTC | CAWRTGQETQYF
. | TRBJ1-2 | TRBV6-6 | . | TGTGCCAGCAGTTATAGCGATGGCTACACCTTC | CASSYSDGYTF
TRBD2 | TRBJ2-7 | TRBV14 | . | TGTGCCAGCAGCCAAGCCTCTCTAGCGGGGTACGAGCAGTACTTC | CASSQASLAGYEQYF
. | TRBJ2-1 | TRBV9 | once | TGTGCCAGCAGCGTGGAGGGGGCTCGGGACAATGAGCAGTTCTTC | CASSVEGARDNEQFF
TRBD2 | TRBJ2-7 | TRBV6-6 | . | TGTGCCAGCAGTCGAGTAGCGGGGGGAATCTACGAGCAGTACTTC | CASSRVAGGIYEQYF
. | TRBJ1-6 | TRBV5-4 | . | TGTGCCAGCAGCTTGTCCCCAGAAAATTCACCCCTCCACTTT | CASSLSPENSPLHF
TRBD1 | TRBJ1-5 | TRBV27 | . | TGTGCCAGCGGTTCCGGGACAGGGGGAGTTCAGCCCCAGCATTTT | CASGSGTGGVQPQHF
TRBD2 | TRBJ2-3 | TRBV5-4 | . | TGTGCCAGCAGCTTCCTAGCGGGGGGCACAGATACGCAGTATTTT | CASSFLAGGTDTQYF
TRBD1 | TRBJ2-6 | TRBV2 | . | TGTGCCAGCAGAAACAGGGGCTCTGGGGCCAACGTCCTGACTTTC | CASRNRGSGANVLTF
TRBD1 | TRBJ2-3 | TRBV9 | . | TGTGCCAGCAGCGCCAGTCCCGGGACAGGGACAGATACGCAGTATTTT | CASSASPGTGTDTQYF
. | TRBJ1-4 | TRBV6-6 | . | TGTGCCAGCAGTTACTCGAGGGCGGGACGTGATGAAAAACTGTTTTTT | CASSYSRAGRDEKLFF
TRBD1 | TRBJ2-2 | TRBV30 | . | TGTGCCTGGAGTGTACTGGGACAGGGAACGACCGGGGAGCTGTTTTTT | CAWSVLGQGTTGELFF
. | TRBJ1-5 | TRBV7-9 | . | TGTTCCAGCAGCTTACAGAATCAGCCCCAGCATTTT | CSSSLQNQPQHF